Listed below are T cell receptor beta chains from one sample, sequenced in a study of blood T cell repertoires in COVID-19. Sequencing used immunoSEQ multiplex PCR; TCRdb keeps in-frame clones, though not all of them. Here the sample spans 150,000 to 200,000 clones, roughly 83% being singletons. Input material: PBMCs or T cells enriched from blood (not recorded which). The source of these receptors is a woman in her forties or fifties who had recovered from COVID-19. The CDR3 runs from the conserved cysteine through the conserved F or W. Each record gives: clone size, J gene, V gene, D gene, CDR3 DNA, CDR3 protein. D genes are given only for firm matches. Rows give clone size only sometimes, using once, few, many, or a class for an expanded clone.

size: -
J: TRBJ1-1
V: TRBV27
D: -
DNA: TGTGCCAGCAGTACCCTTTACGGAGACACTGAAGCTTTCTTT
CDR3: CASSTLYGDTEAFF

size: -
J: TRBJ2-3
V: TRBV9
D: TRBD2
DNA: TGTGCCAGCAGCCCTTCCGGACTAGCGGGCCTCACAGATACGCAGTATTTT
CDR3: CASSPSGLAGLTDTQYF

size: -
J: TRBJ2-3
V: TRBV11-2
D: TRBD2
DNA: TGTGCCAGCAGCTTAAGTAGCGGGAGTGCCCAGTTAGATACGCAGTATTTT
CDR3: CASSLSSGSAQLDTQYF

size: -
J: TRBJ2-5
V: TRBV27
D: TRBD2
DNA: TGTGCCACGGGGAGAGCGGGGGGCGGGGCAGCAGAGACCCAGTACTTC
CDR3: CATGRAGGGAAETQYF

size: -
J: TRBJ1-1
V: TRBV2
D: -
DNA: TGTGCCAGCAGTCCCGAAGCGAACACTGAAGCTTTCTTT
CDR3: CASSPEANTEAFF

size: -
J: TRBJ1-2
V: TRBV7-9
D: -
DNA: TGTGCCAGCAGCTTACCCGTAACAGAGATCTATGGCTACACCTTC
CDR3: CASSLPVTEIYGYTF

size: -
J: TRBJ2-5
V: TRBV19
D: TRBD1
DNA: TGTGCCAGTAGTGCCACAGGGGCCCCAGAGACCCAGTACTTC
CDR3: CASSATGAPETQYF

size: -
J: TRBJ1-2
V: TRBV5-1
D: TRBD1
DNA: TGCGCCAGCAGCTCGCAGGGGGCTAACTATGGCTACACCTTC
CDR3: CASSSQGANYGYTF

size: -
J: TRBJ1-5
V: TRBV27
D: TRBD1
DNA: TGTGCCAGCAGTCCCTACAGGGGCCTCGTGGGAAATCAGCCCCAGCATTTT
CDR3: CASSPYRGLVGNQPQHF

size: -
J: TRBJ1-1
V: TRBV4-1
D: -
DNA: TGCGCCAGCAGCCACGAACAGGGACAGAACACTGAAGCTTTCTTT
CDR3: CASSHEQGQNTEAFF

size: -
J: TRBJ2-6
V: TRBV2
D: -
DNA: TGTGCCAGCAGTGTGGAGGGTGGGGCCAACGTCCTGACTTTC
CDR3: CASSVEGGANVLTF

size: once
J: TRBJ2-1
V: TRBV19
D: TRBD1
DNA: TGTGCCAGTAGTATAGGGACAGGGCAGTTCTTC
CDR3: CASSIGTGQFF

size: -
J: TRBJ2-5
V: TRBV30
D: TRBD2
DNA: TGTGCCTGGAAAGTAGCGGGGGTCGCGGAGACCCAGTACTTC
CDR3: CAWKVAGVAETQYF

size: -
J: TRBJ1-2
V: TRBV2
D: -
DNA: TGTGCCAGCAACGGGGGGTATGGCTACACCTTC
CDR3: CASNGGYGYTF

size: -
J: TRBJ2-1
V: TRBV7-3
D: TRBD2
DNA: TGTGCCAGCAGCTGGCTAGCGGGGGGGAATTCTGAGCAGTTCTTC
CDR3: CASSWLAGGNSEQFF

size: -
J: TRBJ1-1
V: TRBV7-8
D: TRBD1
DNA: TGTGCCAGCAGCTTAAAGCGGTGGGCAGGGGGCGCGGCTTTCTTT
CDR3: CASSLKRWAGGAAFF

size: -
J: TRBJ1-2
V: TRBV5-1
D: TRBD1
DNA: TGCGCCAGCAGCTTGGGGACAGGGCCCCCTACTTATGGCTACACCTTC
CDR3: CASSLGTGPPTYGYTF

size: once
J: TRBJ2-1
V: TRBV19
D: TRBD2
DNA: TGTGCCAGACTATTGGGGCTAGCGGGGGACAATGAGCAGTTCTTC
CDR3: CARLLGLAGDNEQFF

size: once
J: TRBJ1-1
V: TRBV5-1
D: -
DNA: TGCGCCAGCAGCCGGATCACAGCGAACACTGAAGCTTTCTTT
CDR3: CASSRITANTEAFF

size: -
J: TRBJ1-2
V: TRBV6-5
D: TRBD1
DNA: TGTGCCAGCAGTTACCAGGGGGCAAGGGGCTACACCTTC
CDR3: CASSYQGARGYTF

size: -
J: TRBJ2-1
V: TRBV7-9
D: TRBD1
DNA: TGTGCCAGCAGCGCGCGGACAGGGATCAATCACAATGAGCAGTTCTTC
CDR3: CASSARTGINHNEQFF

size: few
J: TRBJ2-2
V: TRBV19
D: TRBD2
DNA: TGTGCCAGTAGTAGGACTAGCGCCTCGAACACCGGGGAGCTGTTTTTT
CDR3: CASSRTSASNTGELFF

size: -
J: TRBJ1-5
V: TRBV10-1
D: -
DNA: TGCGCCAGCAGTTATGTCCCTCAGCCCCAGCATTTT
CDR3: CASSYVPQPQHF

size: once
J: TRBJ2-1
V: TRBV20-1
D: -
DNA: TGCAGTGTACTGCGTTTCTATGAGCAGTTCTTC
CDR3: CSVLRFYEQFF

size: -
J: TRBJ1-2
V: TRBV28
D: TRBD1
DNA: TGTGCCAGCAGAGGGGGCTTGGATGGCTACACCTTC
CDR3: CASRGGLDGYTF

size: -
J: TRBJ2-6
V: TRBV5-1
D: TRBD1
DNA: TGCGCCAGCAGCTTTGAGACAGGGTGGACTGGGGCCAACGTCCTGACTTTC
CDR3: CASSFETGWTGANVLTF

size: -
J: TRBJ1-2
V: TRBV7-8
D: -
DNA: TGTGCCAGCAGCTTCAGACTTGGAGCTAACTATGGCTACACCTTC
CDR3: CASSFRLGANYGYTF

size: -
J: TRBJ1-1
V: TRBV6-5
D: TRBD1
DNA: TGTGCCAGCAGTTACTCGGGACAGCGGCTGGGTGCTTTCTTT
CDR3: CASSYSGQRLGAFF

size: -
J: TRBJ2-1
V: TRBV7-9
D: TRBD1
DNA: TGTGCCAGCAGCTTGACTAAGACAGGGGGCATTACCAATGAGCAGTTCTTC
CDR3: CASSLTKTGGITNEQFF

size: -
J: TRBJ2-1
V: TRBV5-1
D: TRBD1
DNA: TGCGCCAGCAGCTTGGCAATTACAGGGGACGAGGAGCAGTTCTTC
CDR3: CASSLAITGDEEQFF

size: -
J: TRBJ2-2
V: TRBV27
D: -
DNA: TGTGCCAGCGGAGGGACCGGGGAGCTGTTTTTT
CDR3: CASGGTGELFF

size: -
J: TRBJ1-3
V: TRBV7-8
D: -
DNA: TGTGCCAGCAGCCAGAGGGGACTTTCTAGCCGTCGCTCTGGAAACACCATATATTTT
CDR3: CASSQRGLSSRRSGNTIYF

size: -
J: TRBJ1-1
V: TRBV7-6
D: -
DNA: TGTGCCAGCAGCTTAGCGAGGGCGGTGAACACTGAAGCTTTCTTT
CDR3: CASSLARAVNTEAFF

size: once
J: TRBJ1-5
V: TRBV18
D: -
DNA: TGTGCCAGCTCAGACTTAGGGGATCAGCCCCAGCATTTT
CDR3: CASSDLGDQPQHF

size: once
J: TRBJ1-2
V: TRBV18
D: TRBD1
DNA: TGTGCCAGCTCACCTACCGGGACAGGGGGAGGCTACACCTTC
CDR3: CASSPTGTGGGYTF

size: -
J: TRBJ1-2
V: TRBV5-4
D: -
DNA: TGTGCCAGCAGCCCCGGGTCCGGGGACTATGGCTACACCTTC
CDR3: CASSPGSGDYGYTF

size: -
J: TRBJ2-1
V: TRBV11-2
D: TRBD2
DNA: TGTGCCAGCAGCGCCTTCCGGGACGGGGGGTTTGAGCAGTTCTTC
CDR3: CASSAFRDGGFEQFF

size: once
J: TRBJ1-4
V: TRBV6-5
D: -
DNA: TGTGCCAGCAGTCATCGAGCGGGTTCGAATGAAAAACTGTTTTTT
CDR3: CASSHRAGSNEKLFF

size: -
J: TRBJ1-1
V: TRBV6-5
D: TRBD1
DNA: TGTGCCAGTAGACAGGGGGAGGCTGAAGCTTTCTTT
CDR3: CASRQGEAEAFF

size: -
J: TRBJ1-4
V: TRBV28
D: -
DNA: TGTGCCAGCGCCGCTCCTGGCATGGGGGGAAGGGGTGAAAAACTGTTTTTT
CDR3: CASAAPGMGGRGEKLFF

size: once
J: TRBJ1-1
V: TRBV19
D: -
DNA: TGTGCCAGTAGTCCCATGGGGAGGGCAGGACTTGCTTTCTTT
CDR3: CASSPMGRAGLAFF

size: once
J: TRBJ2-1
V: TRBV30
D: TRBD2
DNA: TGTGCCTGGAGTGTACTCGCGGGGGGAAGAAGCTCCTACAATGAGCAGTTCTTC
CDR3: CAWSVLAGGRSSYNEQFF

size: -
J: TRBJ2-5
V: TRBV7-6
D: -
DNA: TGTGCCAGCAGCTTAGGTGGGGCGGTCCCTCAAGAGACCCAGTACTTC
CDR3: CASSLGGAVPQETQYF

size: few
J: TRBJ2-1
V: TRBV5-1
D: TRBD2
DNA: TGCGCCAGCAGACCGTCCCTAGCGGGAGAATACAATGAGCAGTTCTTC
CDR3: CASRPSLAGEYNEQFF

size: -
J: TRBJ1-4
V: TRBV7-9
D: -
DNA: TGTGCCAGCAGCCCCCAAGGGGGATCTAATGAAAAACTGTTTTTT
CDR3: CASSPQGGSNEKLFF

size: -
J: TRBJ1-6
V: TRBV6-5
D: -
DNA: TGTGCCAGCAGTTACTCGTTTATGGGAGACTCACCCCTCCACTTT
CDR3: CASSYSFMGDSPLHF

size: -
J: TRBJ1-1
V: TRBV5-5
D: TRBD1
DNA: TGTGCCAGCAGCTTGGTAGCAGGGGGTATTCGGAACACTGAAGCTTTCTTT
CDR3: CASSLVAGGIRNTEAFF

size: -
J: TRBJ1-6
V: TRBV12-5
D: TRBD1
DNA: TGTGCTAGTGGTTTGGCCGGACAGGTTCTTCTCCACTTT
CDR3: CASGLAGQVLLHF

size: -
J: TRBJ2-3
V: TRBV7-9
D: -
DNA: TGTGCCAGCAGCTTAGTCGGGAGTAACACAGATACGCAGTATTTT
CDR3: CASSLVGSNTDTQYF

size: -
J: TRBJ1-1
V: TRBV5-1
D: TRBD1
DNA: TGCGCCAGCAGCTCGACCCGGGACAGGGGGAAGAACACTGAAGCTTTCTTT
CDR3: CASSSTRDRGKNTEAFF